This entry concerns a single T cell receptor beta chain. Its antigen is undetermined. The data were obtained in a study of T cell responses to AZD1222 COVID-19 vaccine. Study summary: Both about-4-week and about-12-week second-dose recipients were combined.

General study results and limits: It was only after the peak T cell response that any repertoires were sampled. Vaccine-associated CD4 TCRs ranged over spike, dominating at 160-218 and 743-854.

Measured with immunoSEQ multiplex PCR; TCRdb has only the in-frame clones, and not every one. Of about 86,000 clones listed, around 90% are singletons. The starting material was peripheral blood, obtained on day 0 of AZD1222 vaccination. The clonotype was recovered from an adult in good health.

CDR3 loop: CASSFAVNTEAFF. For the CDR3, the DNA is TGTGCCAGCAGCTTCGCGGTGAACACTGAAGCTTTCTTT. The chain combines TRBV5-6 with TRBJ1-1; no definite D call. The CDR3 is made up of 13 amino acids. From germline, CDR1 is SGHDT and CDR2 YYEEEE. With 2 bases removed from V and 0 bases from J, the gap between germline ends came to 5 bases.